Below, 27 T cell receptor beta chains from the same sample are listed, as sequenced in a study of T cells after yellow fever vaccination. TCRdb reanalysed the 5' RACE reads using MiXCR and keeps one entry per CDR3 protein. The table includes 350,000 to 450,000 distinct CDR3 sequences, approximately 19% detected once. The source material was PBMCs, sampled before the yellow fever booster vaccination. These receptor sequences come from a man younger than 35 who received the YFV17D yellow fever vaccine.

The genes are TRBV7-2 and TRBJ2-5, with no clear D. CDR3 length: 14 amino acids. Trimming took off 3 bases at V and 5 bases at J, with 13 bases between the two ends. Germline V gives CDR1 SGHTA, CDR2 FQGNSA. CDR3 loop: CASSFSPIPETQYF. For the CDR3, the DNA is TGTGCCAGCAGCTTCTCGCCGATCCCGGAGACCCAGTACTTC.

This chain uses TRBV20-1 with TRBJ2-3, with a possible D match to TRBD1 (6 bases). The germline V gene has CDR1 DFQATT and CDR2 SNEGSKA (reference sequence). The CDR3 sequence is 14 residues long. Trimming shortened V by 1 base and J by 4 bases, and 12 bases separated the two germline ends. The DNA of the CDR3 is TGCAGTGCTAGAGTGGCAGGGGTTCCAGATACGCAGTATTTT. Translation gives CSARVAGVPDTQYF.

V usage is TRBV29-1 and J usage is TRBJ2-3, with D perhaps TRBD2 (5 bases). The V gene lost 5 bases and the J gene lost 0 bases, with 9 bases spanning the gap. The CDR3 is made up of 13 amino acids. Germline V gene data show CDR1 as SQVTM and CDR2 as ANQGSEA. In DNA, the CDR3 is TGCAGCGTTAATAAGCGGAGCACAGATACGCAGTATTTT. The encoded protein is CSVNKRSTDTQYF.

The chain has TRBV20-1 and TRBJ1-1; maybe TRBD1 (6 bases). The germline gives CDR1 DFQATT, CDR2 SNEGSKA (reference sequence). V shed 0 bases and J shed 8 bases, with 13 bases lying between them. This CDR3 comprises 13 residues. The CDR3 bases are TGCAGTGCTAGAGAGTGGACAGTGCAGGAAGCTTTCTTT. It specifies CSAREWTVQEAFF.

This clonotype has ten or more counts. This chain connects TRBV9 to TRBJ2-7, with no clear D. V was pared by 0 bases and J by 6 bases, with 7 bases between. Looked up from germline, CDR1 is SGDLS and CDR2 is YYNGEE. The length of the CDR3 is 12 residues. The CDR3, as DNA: TGTGCCAGCAGCGTAGCTTTGGGCGAGCAGTACTTC. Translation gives CASSVALGEQYF.

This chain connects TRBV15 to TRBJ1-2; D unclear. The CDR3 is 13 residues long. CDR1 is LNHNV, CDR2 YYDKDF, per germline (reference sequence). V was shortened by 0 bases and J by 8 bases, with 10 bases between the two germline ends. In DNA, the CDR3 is TGTGCCACCAGCAGAGAGAGGCCGGGAGGCTACACCTTC. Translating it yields CATSRERPGGYTF.

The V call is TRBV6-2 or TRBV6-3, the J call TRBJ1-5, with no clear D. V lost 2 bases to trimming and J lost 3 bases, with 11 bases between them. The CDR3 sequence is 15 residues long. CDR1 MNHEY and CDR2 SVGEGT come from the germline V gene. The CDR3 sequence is CASSYSQVINQPQHF. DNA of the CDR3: TGTGCCAGCAGTTACAGTCAGGTGATCAATCAGCCCCAGCATTTT.

The CDR3 DNA reads as TGTGCCAGTCTAGGGGGCAGGGGCAATCAGCCCCAGCATTTT. The encoded protein is CASLGGRGNQPQHF. This chain joins TRBV12-3 or TRBV12-4 and TRBJ1-5; 7 bases map to TRBD1. This CDR3 contains 14 residues. V lost 9 bases and J lost 2; bases outside the gene matches: 7.

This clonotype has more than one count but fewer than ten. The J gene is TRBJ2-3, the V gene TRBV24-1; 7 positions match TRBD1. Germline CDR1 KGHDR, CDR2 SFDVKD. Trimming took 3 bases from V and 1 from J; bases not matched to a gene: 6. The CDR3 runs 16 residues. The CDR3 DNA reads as TGTGCCACCAGTGATCCAGGGACAGTCGGCACAGATACGCAGTATTTT. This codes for CATSDPGTVGTDTQYF.

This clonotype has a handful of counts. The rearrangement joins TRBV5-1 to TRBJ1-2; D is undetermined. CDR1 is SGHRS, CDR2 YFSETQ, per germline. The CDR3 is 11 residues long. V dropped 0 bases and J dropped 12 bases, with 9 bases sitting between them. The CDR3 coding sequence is TGCGCCAGCAGCTTGGGTAGGGCCCACACCTTC. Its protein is CASSLGRAHTF.

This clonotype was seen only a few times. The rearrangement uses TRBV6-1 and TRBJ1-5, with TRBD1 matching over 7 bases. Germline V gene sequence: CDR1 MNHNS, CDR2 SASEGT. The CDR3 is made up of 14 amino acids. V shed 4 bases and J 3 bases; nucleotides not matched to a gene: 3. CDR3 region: CASSGQGYNQPQHF. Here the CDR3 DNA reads TGTGCCAGCAGTGGACAGGGATACAATCAGCCCCAGCATTTT.

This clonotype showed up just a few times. This CDR3 reads CSVEPARAYGYTF. The CDR3 coding sequence is TGCAGCGTTGAACCGGCGCGAGCCTATGGCTACACCTTC. This chain links TRBV29-1 with TRBJ1-2; D uncertain. Germline CDR1 SQVTM, CDR2 ANQGSEA. V was shortened by 2 bases and J by 4 bases, with 11 bases between the two germline ends. The CDR3 spans 13 residues. The full variable domain, with the rest looked up from reference TRBV29-1 and TRBJ1-2, is SAVISQKPSRDICQRGTSLTIQCQVDSQVTMMFWYRQQPGQSLTLIATANQGSEATYESGFVIDKFPISRPNLTFSTLTVSNMSPEDSSIYLCSVEPARAYGYTFGSGTRLTVV.

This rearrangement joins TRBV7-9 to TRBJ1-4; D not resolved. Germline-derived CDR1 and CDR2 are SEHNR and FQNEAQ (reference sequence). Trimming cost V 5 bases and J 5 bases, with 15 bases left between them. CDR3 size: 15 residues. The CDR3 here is CASSVGFEGNEKLFF. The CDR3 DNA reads TGTGCCAGCAGCGTAGGCTTTGAAGGGAATGAAAAACTGTTTTTT.

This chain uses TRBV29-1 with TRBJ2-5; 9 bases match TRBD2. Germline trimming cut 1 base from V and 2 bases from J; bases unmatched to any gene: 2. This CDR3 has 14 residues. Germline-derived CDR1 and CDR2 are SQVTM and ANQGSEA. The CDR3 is CSVEGLAVQETQYF. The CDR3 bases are TGCAGCGTTGAAGGACTAGCGGTACAAGAGACCCAGTACTTC.

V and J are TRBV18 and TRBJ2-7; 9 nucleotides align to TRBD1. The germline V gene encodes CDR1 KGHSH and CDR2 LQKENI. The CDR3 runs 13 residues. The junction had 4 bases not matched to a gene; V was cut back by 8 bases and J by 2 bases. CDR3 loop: CASTRDRAYEQYF. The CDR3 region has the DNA TGTGCCAGCACAAGGGACAGGGCCTACGAGCAGTACTTC.

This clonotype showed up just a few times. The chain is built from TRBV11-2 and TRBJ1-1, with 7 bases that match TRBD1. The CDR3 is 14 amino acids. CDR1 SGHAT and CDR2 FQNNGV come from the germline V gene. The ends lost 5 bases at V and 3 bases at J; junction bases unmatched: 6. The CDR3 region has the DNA TGTGCCAGCAGCGCCCGGGACAGCCACACTGAAGCTTTCTTT. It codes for CASSARDSHTEAFF.

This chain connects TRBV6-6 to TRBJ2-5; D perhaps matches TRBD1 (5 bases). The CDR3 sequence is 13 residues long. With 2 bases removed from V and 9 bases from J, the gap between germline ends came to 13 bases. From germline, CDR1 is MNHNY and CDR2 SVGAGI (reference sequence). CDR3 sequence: CASSYGAERSQYF. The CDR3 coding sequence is TGTGCCAGCAGTTACGGGGCCGAGAGGTCCCAGTACTTC.

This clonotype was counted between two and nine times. CDR3 coding DNA: TGTGCCAGCAGAAATGGAGGACTAGACACAGATACGCAGTATTTT. Protein: CASRNGGLDTDTQYF. The gene calls are TRBV27 and TRBJ2-3; 7 bases fit TRBD2. Germline loops: CDR1 MNHEY, CDR2 SMNVEV (reference sequence). This CDR3 spans 15 amino acids. Unmatched junction bases numbered 8, after V lost 6 bases and J lost 2 bases.

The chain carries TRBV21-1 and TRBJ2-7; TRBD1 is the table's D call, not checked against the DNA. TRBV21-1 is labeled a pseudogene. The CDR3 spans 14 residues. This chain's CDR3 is CASSSTGGEDEQYF. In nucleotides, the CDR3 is TGTGCCAGCAGCAGCACAGGGGGCGAAGACGAGCAGTACTTC.

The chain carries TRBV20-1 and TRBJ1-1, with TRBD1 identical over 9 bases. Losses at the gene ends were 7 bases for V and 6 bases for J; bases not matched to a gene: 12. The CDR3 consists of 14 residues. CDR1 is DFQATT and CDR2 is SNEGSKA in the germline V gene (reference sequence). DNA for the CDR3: TGCAGTGTCAAACGCCCACAGGGGGCTTCTGAAGCTTTCTTT. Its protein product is CSVKRPQGASEAFF.

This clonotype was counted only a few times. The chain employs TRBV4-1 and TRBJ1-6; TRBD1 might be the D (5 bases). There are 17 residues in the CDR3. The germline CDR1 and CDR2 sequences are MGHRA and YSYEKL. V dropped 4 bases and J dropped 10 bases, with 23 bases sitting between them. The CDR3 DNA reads TGCGCCAGCAGCCCCTCAGGTTGGGGCCTGTTGCAATCACCCCTCCACTTT. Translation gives CASSPSGWGLLQSPLHF.

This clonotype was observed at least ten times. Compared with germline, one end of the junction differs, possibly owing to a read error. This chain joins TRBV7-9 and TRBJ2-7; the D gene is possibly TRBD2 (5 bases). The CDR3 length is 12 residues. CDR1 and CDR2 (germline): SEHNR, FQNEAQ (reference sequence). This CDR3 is CASSSRGLERYF. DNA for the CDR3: TGTGCCAGCAGCTCCCGGGGTTTGGAGCGGTACTTC.

The CDR3 protein is CATGRGQNTEAFF. For the CDR3, the DNA is TGTGCCACTGGGAGGGGACAGAACACTGAAGCTTTCTTT. This chain joins TRBV15 and TRBJ1-1, with a possible D match to TRBD1 (6 bases). Trimming removed 9 bases from V and 1 base from J, with 12 bases in between. Germline CDR1 is LNHNV and CDR2 is YYDKDF (reference sequence). The CDR3 sequence is 13 residues long.

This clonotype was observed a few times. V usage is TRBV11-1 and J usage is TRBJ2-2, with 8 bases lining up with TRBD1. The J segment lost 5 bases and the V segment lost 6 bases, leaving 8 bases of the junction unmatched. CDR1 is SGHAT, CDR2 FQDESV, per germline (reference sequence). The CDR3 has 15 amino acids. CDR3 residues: CASRRGQGPTGELFF. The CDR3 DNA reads TGTGCCAGCAGAAGAGGACAGGGCCCGACCGGGGAGCTGTTTTTT.

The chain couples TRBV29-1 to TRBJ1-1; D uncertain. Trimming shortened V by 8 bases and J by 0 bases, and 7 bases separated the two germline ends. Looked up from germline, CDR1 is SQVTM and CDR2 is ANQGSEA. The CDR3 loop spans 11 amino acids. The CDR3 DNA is TGCAGCTGCGTGGTGAACACTGAAGCTTTCTTT. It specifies CSCVVNTEAFF.

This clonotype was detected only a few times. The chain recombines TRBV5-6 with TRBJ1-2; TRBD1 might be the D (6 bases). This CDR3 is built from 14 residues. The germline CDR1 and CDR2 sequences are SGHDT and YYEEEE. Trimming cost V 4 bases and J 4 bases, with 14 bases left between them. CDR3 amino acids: CASSTRTAGYGYTF. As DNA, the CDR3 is TGTGCCAGCAGCACGCGGACAGCCGGCTATGGCTACACCTTC.

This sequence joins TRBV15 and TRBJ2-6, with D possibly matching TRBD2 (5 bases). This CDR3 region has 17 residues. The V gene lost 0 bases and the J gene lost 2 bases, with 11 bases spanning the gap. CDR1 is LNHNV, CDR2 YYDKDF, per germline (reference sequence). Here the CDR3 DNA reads TGTGCCACCAGCAGAGATCCCCCCGGGGCTGGGGCCAACGTCCTGACTTTC. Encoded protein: CATSRDPPGAGANVLTF.